This T cell receptor beta chain was captured in a study of blood T cell repertoires in COVID-19. Study-level background: Both acute and convalescent COVID-19 samples were obtained from the United States, Italy and Spain. The cDNA or gDNA used as material had been derived from T cells, B-cell-depleted T cells, or PBMCs.

TCRdb keeps only in-frame clones here, not all; method: immunoSEQ multiplex PCR. Here the sample spans around 61,000 clones, roughly 81% being singletons. V was pared by 7 bases and J by 2 bases, with 14 bases between. Germline values: CDR1 MNHEY, CDR2 SVGAGI. The CDR3 is 14 amino acids. This TCR was sampled from a man older than 75 with acute or convalescent COVID-19. Sequencing input: peripheral blood. This chain connects TRBV6-5 to TRBJ1-2, with D hard to call. This CDR3 is CASTSMGRNYGYTF. The CDR3 DNA reads as TGTGCCAGCACTTCGATGGGCAGGAACTATGGCTACACCTTC.